A single sample gave rise to the 3 T cell receptor beta chains below, sequenced in a study of cytomegalovirus exposure and HLA in healthy donors. A multiplex PCR was run with 60 Vbeta primers and 13 Jbeta primers. Profiling relied on immunoSEQ multiplex PCR, and the TCRdb table lists in-frame clones only, not all of them. The sample includes 150,000 or so clones, 75% to 90% seen only once; the top ten take 4.5%. Sequenced input: PBMCs. These receptors came from a woman in her fifties or sixties in good health and CMV-seropositive.

The J gene is TRBJ2-7, the V gene TRBV7-2; 10 bases are shared with TRBD1. Losses at the gene ends were 5 bases for V and 2 bases for J; bases not matched to a gene: 6. Per the germline V gene, CDR1 is SGHTA and CDR2 is FQGNSA. CDR3 length equals 15 residues. In DNA, the CDR3 is TGTGCCAGCAGCGTAGACAGGGGGCGCCCCTACGAGCAGTACTTC. Amino acids: CASSVDRGRPYEQYF.

The CDR3 coding sequence is TGTGCCTGGACTCCTACCCGCGGGACAGGGTCGAAACAGCCCCAGCATTTT. Its translation is CAWTPTRGTGSKQPQHF. The chain carries TRBV30 and TRBJ1-5, with TRBD1 identical over 9 bases. There are 17 residues in the CDR3. V lost 4 bases and J lost 7; bases outside the gene matches: 17. Germline lookup yields CDR1 GTSNPN and CDR2 SVGIG (reference sequence).

The V and J genes are TRBV14 and TRBJ2-6; no definite D call. CDR1 and CDR2 from the germline V gene are SGHDN and FVKESK. The CDR3 contains 16 residues. The V end was cut by 1 base, the J end by 0 bases, with 7 bases between. The CDR3 nucleotides read TGTGCCAGCAGCCAAGGCCGAGGCTCTGGGGCCAACGTCCTGACTTTC. Its protein is CASSQGRGSGANVLTF.